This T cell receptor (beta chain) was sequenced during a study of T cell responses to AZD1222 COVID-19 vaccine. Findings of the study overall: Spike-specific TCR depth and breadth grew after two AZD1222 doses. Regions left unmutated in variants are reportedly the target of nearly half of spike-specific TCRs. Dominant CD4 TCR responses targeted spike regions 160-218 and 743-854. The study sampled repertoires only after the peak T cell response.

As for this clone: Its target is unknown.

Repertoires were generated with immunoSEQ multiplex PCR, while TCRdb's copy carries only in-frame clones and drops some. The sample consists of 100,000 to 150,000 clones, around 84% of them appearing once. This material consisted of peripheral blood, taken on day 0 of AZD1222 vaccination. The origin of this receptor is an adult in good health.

CDR3 protein: CASSPRDAWNQPQHF. The CDR3, as DNA: TGTGCCAGCAGTCCGAGGGACGCGTGGAATCAGCCCCAGCATTTT. The gene calls are TRBV28 and TRBJ1-5, with a tentative D call TRBD1 (5 bases). CDR3 length: 15 residues. The V end lost 5 bases, the J end lost 4 bases, and 15 bases lay between the germline ends. Germline loops: CDR1 MDHEN, CDR2 SYDVKM.